These 30 T cell receptor beta chains were all obtained from the same sample, sequenced in a study of blood T cell repertoires in COVID-19. Clones were read by immunoSEQ multiplex PCR, and TCRdb kept only the in-frame ones, dropping some. The sample has about 320,000 clones, around 88% seen once. What was sequenced was peripheral blood. The receptors were sampled from a woman in her thirties with COVID-19, enrolled during active disease.

V is TRBV6-5 and J is TRBJ1-6; 7 bases map to TRBD1. CDR1 MNHEY and CDR2 SVGAGI come from the germline V gene. The trim removed 10 bases at V and 6 bases at J, leaving 9 bases unmatched. CDR3 length: 14 amino acids. The DNA of the CDR3 is TGTGCCACCTCCCGGGGACAGAGTAATTCACCCCTCCACTTT. Encoded protein: CATSRGQSNSPLHF.

The chain is built from TRBV6-5 and TRBJ2-2; D remains unclear. CDR3 length: 15 amino acids. The V and J ends lost 0 bases and 0 bases respectively, with 5 bases between them. The germline CDR1 and CDR2 sequences are MNHEY and SVGAGI. CDR3 coding DNA: TGTGCCAGCAGTTACTCCTCCTCGAACACCGGGGAGCTGTTTTTT. It yields the protein CASSYSSSNTGELFF.

The chain is built from TRBV6-6 and TRBJ2-7; D possibly corresponds to TRBD2 (5 bases). This CDR3 region has 14 residues. CDR1 and CDR2 from the germline V gene are MNHNY and SVGAGI (reference sequence). The CDR3 region is CASSDSLAGYEQYV. The CDR3 nucleotides read TGTGCCAGCAGTGACTCTCTGGCGGGCTACGAGCAGTACGTC.

The V and J genes are TRBV5-1 and TRBJ2-3; D call uncertain. V lost 5 bases, J lost 8 bases, and 12 bases lay in between. Germline CDR1 SGHRS, CDR2 YFSETQ. This CDR3 has 12 residues. The CDR3 DNA reads as TGCGCCAGCAGTTCCACGCGTGGTACGCAGTATTTT. Translated: CASSSTRGTQYF.

This clone was observed a single time. This CDR3 is CATSRDPMNTEAFF. As DNA, the CDR3 is TGTGCCACCAGCAGAGATCCAATGAACACTGAAGCTTTCTTT. The genes are TRBV15 and TRBJ1-1; no clear D gene. Deletions cut 0 bases from V and 0 bases from J, with 5 bases between. The germline CDR1 and CDR2 sequences are LNHNV and YYDKDF (reference sequence). The CDR3 contains 14 residues. Together with reference TRBV15 and TRBJ1-1, the CDR3 gives the full variable domain: DAMVIQNPRYQVTQFGKPVTLSCSQTLNHNVMYWYQQKSSQAPKLLFHYYDKDFNNEADTPDNFQSRRPNTSFCFLDIRSPGLGDTAMYLCATSRDPMNTEAFFGQGTRLTVV.

The chain is built from TRBV6-4 and TRBJ2-1; D might be TRBD2 (5 bases). This CDR3 contains 15 residues. Deletions cut 4 bases from V and 3 bases from J, with 13 bases between. Germline V gene sequence: CDR1 MRHNA, CDR2 SNTAGT. The CDR3 loop is CASSVVADYYNEQFF. The CDR3 DNA sequence: TGTGCCAGCAGTGTTGTAGCAGACTACTACAATGAGCAGTTCTTC.

This clone occurred many times. V is TRBV29-1 and J is TRBJ1-5, with a weak D call TRBD1 (6 bases). Trimming removed 6 bases from V and 0 bases from J, with 15 bases in between. The germline V gene has CDR1 SQVTM and CDR2 ANQGSEA. The length of the CDR3 is 15 residues. DNA of the CDR3: TGCAGCGTCGCGGACAGTTTAAATAGCAATCAGCCCCAGCATTTT. Encoded protein: CSVADSLNSNQPQHF.

This sequence joins TRBV29-1 and TRBJ2-7; TRBD2 might be the D (6 bases). The CDR3 is 13 amino acids. The V and J ends lost 3 bases and 2 bases respectively, with 11 bases between them. CDR1 is SQVTM, CDR2 ANQGSEA, per germline. CDR3 protein: CSVEEGLTYEQYF. The CDR3 nucleotides are TGCAGCGTTGAGGAGGGACTGACCTACGAGCAGTACTTC.

The J gene is TRBJ1-2, the V gene TRBV30; 7 positions agree with TRBD1. The germline V gene has CDR1 GTSNPN and CDR2 SVGIG (reference sequence). The CDR3 loop spans 13 amino acids. V shed 3 bases, J shed 4 bases, and the junction held 5 bases outside the gene matches. The CDR3 sequence: CAWSLDRTYGYTF. For the CDR3, the DNA is TGTGCCTGGAGCTTGGACAGGACCTATGGCTACACCTTC.

This chain links TRBV18 with TRBJ1-3, with D maybe TRBD1 (5 bases). With 1 base removed from V and 4 bases from J, the gap between germline ends came to 17 bases. Per the germline V gene, CDR1 is KGHSH and CDR2 is LQKENI. CDR3 length: 17 amino acids. CDR3 sequence: CASSPRFQGTTGNTIYF. The CDR3 region has the DNA TGTGCCAGCTCACCACGATTTCAGGGTACTACCGGAAACACCATATATTTT.

The CDR3 DNA is TGTGCCAGCAGCCCAGGGCCCGGACAGGGTAGTGAAAAACTGTTTTTT. Protein: CASSPGPGQGSEKLFF. V usage is TRBV6-6 and J usage is TRBJ1-4; 8 positions match TRBD1. The CDR3 is 16 amino acids. V was pared by 6 bases and J by 7 bases, with 13 bases of the junction left unmatched. In germline, CDR1 is MNHNY, CDR2 SVGAGI (reference sequence).

The chain carries TRBV2 and TRBJ2-2, with D uncertain. The length of the CDR3 is 12 residues. The V end lost 10 bases, the J end lost 0 bases, and 6 bases lay between the germline ends. Per germline, CDR1 SNHLY and CDR2 FYNNEI. The CDR3 loop is CATSPNTGELFF. DNA of the CDR3: TGTGCCACCTCTCCGAACACCGGGGAGCTGTTTTTT. Supplemented by reference TRBV2 and TRBJ2-2, the full variable domain reads EPEVTQTPSHQVTQMGQEVILRCVPISNHLYFYWYRQILGQKVEFLVSFYNNEISEKSEIFDDQFSVERPDGSNFTLKIRSTKLEDSAMYFCATSPNTGELFFGEGSRLTVL.

This chain links TRBV28 with TRBJ1-1, with D uncertain. Germline V gene data show CDR1 as MDHEN and CDR2 as SYDVKM. With 10 bases removed from V and 5 bases from J, the gap between germline ends came to 17 bases. The CDR3 has 13 residues. The CDR3 DNA follows: TGTGCCACCAATTCCCCGGTGAGAACTGAAGCTTTCTTT. As protein: CATNSPVRTEAFF.

A few counts support this clone. The rearrangement joins TRBV10-3 to TRBJ2-2; tentative D call: TRBD2 (6 bases). Between the trimmed V and J ends, which lost 6 bases and 5 bases, there was a span of 10 bases. Germline-derived CDR1 and CDR2 are ENHRY and SYGVKD. The CDR3 runs 13 residues. CDR3 region: CAIRESGTGELFF. The CDR3 coding sequence is TGTGCCATCAGGGAGAGCGGGACCGGGGAGCTGTTTTTT.

The rearrangement uses TRBV5-4 and TRBJ2-3; 8 bases fit TRBD2. Germline CDR1 SGHNT, CDR2 YYREEE (reference sequence). The CDR3 length is 15 residues. V was pared by 2 bases and J by 4 bases, with 6 bases of the junction left unmatched. The CDR3 region is CASSLYRGGPDTQYF. The CDR3 nucleotides read TGTGCCAGCAGCTTATATCGGGGGGGTCCAGATACGCAGTATTTT. Looking up the rest from reference TRBV5-4 and TRBJ2-3 gives the full variable domain: ETGVTQSPTHLIKTRGQQVTLRCSSQSGHNTVSWYQQALGQGPQFIFQYYREEENGRGNFPPRFSGLQFPNYSSELNVNALELDDSALYLCASSLYRGGPDTQYFGPGTRLTVL.

The chain carries TRBV10-3 and TRBJ2-1; D gene uncertain. The CDR3 extends over 13 amino acids. V lost 9 bases and J 5 bases, leaving 14 bases between the germline ends. Germline CDR1 is ENHRY and CDR2 is SYGVKD. In nucleotides, the CDR3 is TGTGCCATATCGGGTGGCCGGGACAATGAGCAGTTCTTC. This encodes CAISGGRDNEQFF.

The genes are TRBV9 and TRBJ1-3; D remains unclear. The CDR3 is 15 amino acids. Germline CDR1 reads SGDLS; CDR2 reads YYNGEE. The ends were cut back, 0 bases at V and 0 bases at J, with 7 bases in the middle. The CDR3, as DNA: TGTGCCAGCAGCGTAGGGAGTCCCTCTGGAAACACCATATATTTT. It translates to CASSVGSPSGNTIYF.

The rearrangement joins TRBV11-2 to TRBJ1-1, with a tentative D call TRBD1 (5 bases). The V and J ends lost 5 bases and 10 bases respectively, with 14 bases between them. CDR3 size: 12 residues. CDR1 SGHAT and CDR2 FQNNGV come from the germline V gene. The CDR3 nucleotides are TGTGCCAGCAGCCCTCAGGGTTACTTAGCTTTCTTT. Protein sequence: CASSPQGYLAFF.

This chain links TRBV29-1 with TRBJ1-1; D ambiguous. Germline CDR1 is SQVTM and CDR2 is ANQGSEA. The CDR3 runs to 14 residues. The germline V and J ends were trimmed by 6 bases and 8 bases, with 22 bases remaining between them. CDR3 coding DNA: TGCAGCGTGCGATGGTGGAGGGAAGATGCCGAAGCTTTCTTT. Its protein is CSVRWWREDAEAFF.

Only one count was recorded for this clone. This chain links TRBV2 with TRBJ1-4; the match to TRBD1 covers 7 bases. V dropped 4 bases and J dropped 10; count of bases not matched to a gene: 6. The V gene's germline CDR1 is SNHLY and CDR2 FYNNEI. The length of the CDR3 is 13 residues. CDR3 in amino acids: CASSGRGQGKLFF. CDR3 coding DNA: TGTGCCAGCAGTGGTAGGGGGCAGGGAAAACTGTTTTTT.

This chain links TRBV29-1 with TRBJ1-1; possibly TRBD1 for D (6 bases). The CDR3 is 12 amino acids. CDR1 is SQVTM, CDR2 ANQGSEA, per germline. The V end lost 6 bases, the J end lost 1 base, and 9 bases lay between the germline ends. In DNA form, the CDR3 reads TGCAGCGTCGCGGACAGGAACACTGAAGCTTTCTTT. Protein product: CSVADRNTEAFF.

The V gene is TRBV11-3, the J gene TRBJ1-6, with 11 nucleotides matching TRBD1. CDR1 is SGHNT and CDR2 is YENEEA in the germline V gene. CDR3 length: 15 amino acids. Losses at the gene ends were 5 bases for V and 7 bases for J; bases not matched to a gene: 4. CDR3 bases: TGTGCCAGCAGCGCAGGGACAGGGGGAAATTCACCCCTCCACTTT. It is translated as CASSAGTGGNSPLHF.

The rearrangement joins TRBV7-9 to TRBJ2-1; 10 bases fit TRBD2. The junction had 10 bases not matched to a gene; V was cut back by 6 bases and J by 5 bases. The CDR3 is made up of 16 amino acids. The germline V gene has CDR1 SEHNR and CDR2 FQNEAQ (reference sequence). CDR3 residues: CASSQWTSGIDNEQFF. CDR3 bases: TGTGCCAGCAGTCAATGGACTAGCGGAATAGACAATGAGCAGTTCTTC.

This chain connects TRBV2 to TRBJ1-1; D is possibly TRBD1 (6 bases). The germline V gene has CDR1 SNHLY and CDR2 FYNNEI. Trimming took off 3 bases at V and 1 base at J, with 21 bases between the two ends. The CDR3 totals 18 residues. For the CDR3, the DNA is TGTGCCAGCAGTGATTCTAACAGGGCCAGTGGGAAGAACACTGAAGCTTTCTTT. It is translated as CASSDSNRASGKNTEAFF.

This clone was detected a few times. This chain links TRBV19 with TRBJ1-4; 9 bases agree with TRBD1. V shed 10 bases and J 8 bases; nucleotides not matched to a gene: 8. The CDR3 spans 13 residues. In germline, CDR1 is LNHDA, CDR2 SQIVND (reference sequence). The CDR3 loop is CAITGGPGEKLFF. The CDR3 DNA is TGTGCCATTACAGGGGGCCCGGGGGAAAAACTGTTTTTT.

A remark on this clone: Given a much more abundant clone one base away, this may be a read error. Other DNA sequences of this sample code for an identical CDR3. The chain employs TRBV5-6 and TRBJ2-3; a possible D gene is TRBD2 (5 bases). From germline, CDR1 is SGHDT and CDR2 YYEEEE. V shed 0 bases and J shed 1 base, with 9 bases lying between them. This CDR3 spans 15 amino acids. The CDR3 loop is CASSLAGFGTDTQYF. CDR3 DNA sequence: TGTGCCAGCAGCTTGGCGGGGTTCGGCACAGATACGCAGTATTTT.

The rearrangement uses TRBV24-1 and TRBJ1-2, with 9 bases fitting TRBD1. The CDR3 loop spans 14 amino acids. Losses at the gene ends were 3 bases for V and 7 bases for J; bases not matched to a gene: 5. Germline lookup yields CDR1 KGHDR and CDR2 SFDVKD. The CDR3 DNA is TGTGCCACCAGTGATCCGGGACAGGGAGGTGGCTACACCTTC. Amino acids: CATSDPGQGGGYTF.

The V gene is TRBV6-5, the J gene TRBJ1-3; 9 bases fit TRBD1. The germline V gene has CDR1 MNHEY and CDR2 SVGAGI. CDR3 length equals 15 residues. V lost 6 bases and J lost 2; bases outside the gene matches: 5. Here the CDR3 reads CASSRGQGPGNTIYF. The CDR3 nucleotides read TGTGCCAGCAGCCGAGGACAGGGGCCTGGAAACACCATATATTTT.

CDR3 protein: CASSYLAGLGETQYF. CDR3 DNA: TGTGCCAGCAGTTACTTAGCAGGGCTTGGAGAGACCCAGTACTTC. The chain uses TRBV6-5 and TRBJ2-5; TRBD1 might be the D (5 bases). Trimming took 1 base from V and 4 from J, leaving 13 bases between them. The CDR3 consists of 15 residues. Germline assignment: CDR1 MNHEY and CDR2 SVGAGI.

V usage is TRBV5-6 and J usage is TRBJ1-5, with 11 positions matching TRBD1. This CDR3 region has 15 residues. V lost 5 bases, J lost 9 bases, and 10 bases stayed unmatched. Germline values: CDR1 SGHDT, CDR2 YYEEEE. The chain's CDR3 is CASSSGTGGKRPQHF. As DNA, the CDR3 is TGTGCCAGCAGTTCCGGGACAGGGGGGAAGAGGCCCCAGCATTTT.